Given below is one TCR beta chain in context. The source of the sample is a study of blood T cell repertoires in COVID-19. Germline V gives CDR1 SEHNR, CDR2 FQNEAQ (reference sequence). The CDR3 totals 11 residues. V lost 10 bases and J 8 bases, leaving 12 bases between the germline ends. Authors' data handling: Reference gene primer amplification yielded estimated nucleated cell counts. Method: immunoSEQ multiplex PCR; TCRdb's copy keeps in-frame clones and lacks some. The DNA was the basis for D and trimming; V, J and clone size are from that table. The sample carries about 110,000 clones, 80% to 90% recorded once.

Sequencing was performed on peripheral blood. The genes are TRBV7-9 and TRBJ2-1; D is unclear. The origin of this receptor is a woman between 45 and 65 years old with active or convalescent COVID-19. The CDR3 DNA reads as TGTGCCACCCCCTTTTCCGATGAGCAGTTCTTC. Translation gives CATPFSDEQFF.